This entry is about one T cell receptor beta chain. PCR employed 60 Vbeta and 13 Jbeta primers. Sequencing was performed with immunoSEQ multiplex PCR; in TCRdb, only in-frame clones are kept and a portion is missing. The sample shows some 87,000 clones, more than 60% of them seen only once. The entry originates in a study of cytomegalovirus exposure and HLA in healthy donors. The CDR3 has 14 amino acids. Germline CDR1 and CDR2: MNHEY and SVGAGI. V gave up 6 bases and J gave up 9 bases; unmatched junction bases: 13. The sample taken for sequencing was PBMCs. The origin of this receptor is a man aged 45-65 years in good health and CMV-seropositive. The chain has TRBV6-5 and TRBJ2-7; 8 nucleotides match TRBD1. This CDR3 reads CASSQGALQTGQYF. The CDR3 nucleotides are TGTGCCAGCAGCCAGGGGGCCCTTCAGACTGGGCAGTACTTC.